Listed below are T cell receptor beta chains from one sample, sequenced in a study of human thymus T cells. The repertoire was sequenced with immunoSEQ multiplex PCR; TCRdb's copy has only in-frame clones and lacks some. The sample records 54,000 or so clones, 94% being singletons. Sequences were obtained from blood. The source of these receptors is a boy less than two years old with a congenital heart defect but otherwise immunologically healthy. The CDR3 runs from the conserved cysteine through the conserved F or W.

J | V | CDR3
TRBJ2-5 | TRBV5-1 | CASSFGTGGETQYF
TRBJ2-7 | TRBV10-3 | CAISSQGPYEQYF
TRBJ2-7 | TRBV5-1 | CASSPTFGDRGLHEQYF
TRBJ2-7 | TRBV4-2 | CASSQDPNSGGFYEQYF
TRBJ1-5 | TRBV28 | CASSLGTLLYSNQPQHF
TRBJ1-1 | TRBV29-1 | CSVGQGAPEAFF
TRBJ2-3 | TRBV5-1 | CASSTTGAGGLDTQYF
TRBJ1-5 | TRBV6-1 | CASRPRGGQPQHF
TRBJ2-7 | TRBV9 | CASSVSSGSYEQYF
TRBJ1-2 | TRBV6-5 | CASSRQGVWGYTF
TRBJ2-7 | TRBV2 | CASSERTGPYYEQYF
TRBJ2-7 | TRBV6-1 | CASREQGNEQYF
TRBJ2-5 | TRBV4-1 | CASSQSGDRRETQYF
TRBJ1-4 | TRBV6-5 | CASSYGPQGSYEKLFF
TRBJ1-2 | TRBV6-6 | CASSAGGYGYTF
TRBJ1-5 | TRBV6-6 | CASSYSWAGGNQPQHF
TRBJ2-2 | TRBV7-2 | CASSPRGTLGTTGELFF
TRBJ2-1 | TRBV14 | CASSHTGQLNEQFF
TRBJ2-3 | TRBV10-3 | CAIRDLTDTQYF
TRBJ1-2 | TRBV7-8 | CASSFDRVLANYGYTF
TRBJ2-7 | TRBV5-1 | CASSSMLQGSYEQYF
TRBJ2-5 | TRBV7-2 | CASSIYPASRGAGQETQYF
TRBJ2-2 | TRBV7-2 | CASSLVSGTALFGELFF
TRBJ1-2 | TRBV27 | CASRGDRVYGYTF
TRBJ1-2 | TRBV18 | CASSPRAIKQGYGYTF
TRBJ2-3 | TRBV9 | CASSSRTSPSTDTQYF
TRBJ2-3 | TRBV4-2 | CASSQRGGLADFTDTQYF
TRBJ2-7 | TRBV4-3 | CASSHARGDEQYF
TRBJ1-4 | TRBV6-1 | CASMKGDSNEKLFF
TRBJ2-7 | TRBV29-1 | CSVYAGGYEQYF
TRBJ2-7 | TRBV7-2 | CASSPRTRGEQYF
TRBJ1-1 | TRBV4-2 | CASSPQGNTEAFF
TRBJ2-7 | TRBV19 | CASRGGLAGNEQYF
TRBJ1-5 | TRBV6-6 | CASTTGSHSNQPQHF
TRBJ2-7 | TRBV28 | CASSLGASYEQYF
TRBJ2-3 | TRBV5-1 | CASSLGDTQYF
TRBJ2-5 | TRBV19 | CASSIKDLGETQYF
TRBJ1-6 | TRBV6-5 | CASMDRGRNSPLHF
TRBJ2-5 | TRBV4-2 | CASSQVPGPGGTQYF
TRBJ1-2 | TRBV21-1 | CASSKAGRDPTYGYTF